This TCR beta chain emerged from a study of read filtering for tumor transcriptome and immune sequencing. Per the germline V gene, CDR1 is SGHRS and CDR2 is YFSETQ. The CDR3 spans 16 residues. V lost 1 base and J lost 1, with 9 bases in between. This clonotype was recorded at least ten times. From about 0.4 ug of RNA, a library with molecular barcoded alpha/delta and beta/gamma adaptors was made. MiXCR, applied by TCRdb to the reads, yields one record per CDR3 protein. The sample lists around 65,000 distinct CDR3 sequences; less than 20% were seen once. Sequenced: a population of CD138-negative cells sorted from bone marrow. This clonotype originated in a donor at least 40 years old with multiple myeloma. This chain connects TRBV5-1 to TRBJ2-6, with D unclear. The CDR3 nucleotides are TGCGCCAGCAGCTTGTTACAGAATTCTGGGGCCAACGTCCTGACTTTC. Its protein product is CASSLLQNSGANVLTF.